One and the same sample provided the 16 T cell receptor beta chains below, sequenced in a study of T cells expressing NK-cell markers. TCRdb processed the 5' RACE reads again and assigns one entry to each CDR3 protein, with no DNA. The sample shows around 100,000 distinct CDR3 sequences, and about a fifth sits with its ten largest clones. Source material: blood T cells: a sorted CD56 or NKG2C T cell subset, CD4+ or CD8+ T cells, or bulk PBMC T cells (not recorded which). These receptors all stem from a woman aged 18-69 years in good health.

The CDR3 sequence is CSARASEAKNIQYF. The V and J genes are TRBV20-1 and TRBJ2-4; the D call from TCRdb, TRBD2, cannot be confirmed without DNA. Germline V gene lookup returns CDR1 DFQATT and CDR2 SNEGSKA (reference sequence). The CDR3 has 14 amino acids.

This chain joins TRBV27 and TRBJ2-3; TCRdb's D call of TRBD2 is untestable without DNA. There are 16 residues in the CDR3. CDR1 MNHEY and CDR2 SMNVEV come from the germline V gene (reference sequence). The CDR3 region is CASSRPPGGGTDTQYF.

The chain is built from TRBV7-4 and TRBJ2-3. CDR3 size: 14 residues. Germline values: CDR1 SGHVT, CDR2 SQSDAQ. The CDR3 is CASSISGSTDTQYF.

This chain joins TRBV7-8 and TRBJ2-2; TCRdb returns TRBD1, unconfirmable since there is no DNA. The CDR3 is 15 amino acids. Looked up from germline, CDR1 is SGHVS and CDR2 is FQNEAQ. CDR3 sequence: CASPPPRRDTGELFF.

This chain links TRBV5-5 with TRBJ2-3; the D call of TRBD2 rests on TCRdb alone, since no DNA is present to check it. The CDR3 spans 13 residues. CDR1 is SGHKS and CDR2 is YYEKEE in the germline V gene (reference sequence). CDR3 loop: CASSAEGPDTQYF.

V gene TRBV11-2 combines with J gene TRBJ2-1. Germline-derived CDR1 and CDR2 are SGHAT and FQNNGV. The CDR3 is 12 amino acids. This CDR3 reads CASSPHNNEQFF.

V and J are TRBV19 and TRBJ2-1; the D call from TCRdb, TRBD2, cannot be confirmed without DNA. Germline assignment: CDR1 LNHDA and CDR2 SQIVND (reference sequence). This CDR3 is built from 19 residues. The CDR3 protein is CASNGGVAGEHFLYNEQFF.

The chain is built from TRBV12-3 or TRBV12-4 and TRBJ2-5; the D gene TCRdb calls, TRBD2, cannot be checked with no DNA. CDR3 length: 14 amino acids. CDR3 residues: CASSAKTGGETQYF.

V is TRBV7-9 and J is TRBJ1-1; TCRdb names TRBD1, which stays unverified in the absence of DNA. Germline CDR1 is SEHNR and CDR2 is FQNEAQ (reference sequence). This CDR3 region has 13 residues. This chain's CDR3 is CASSLGGADEAFF. Complete variable domain (other parts from reference TRBV7-9 and TRBJ1-1): DTGVSQNPRHKITKRGQNVTFRCDPISEHNRLYWYRQTLGQGPEFLTYFQNEAQLEKSRLLSDRFSAERPKGSFSTLEIQRTEQGDSAMYLCASSLGGADEAFFGQGTRLTVV.

V and J are TRBV20-1 and TRBJ2-7; the D call of TRBD2 rests on TCRdb alone, since no DNA is present to check it. This CDR3 has 13 residues. Germline V CDR1 and CDR2: DFQATT, SNEGSKA (reference sequence). The CDR3 sequence is CSVPPGLGFEQYF.

The chain carries TRBV7-9 and TRBJ2-5; without DNA, the TCRdb call of TRBD2 cannot be checked. Germline V gene data show CDR1 as SEHNR and CDR2 as FQNEAQ (reference sequence). The CDR3 sequence is 15 residues long. The CDR3 spells CASSARTSGQETQYF.

The chain combines TRBV12-3 or TRBV12-4 with TRBJ2-1; TCRdb outputs TRBD1, but without DNA this stays unchecked. This CDR3 spans 13 amino acids. CDR3 amino acids: CASSLPGGSEQFF.

V gene TRBV3-1 combines with J gene TRBJ2-7. This CDR3 region has 16 residues. Germline V gene sequence: CDR1 LGHDT, CDR2 YNNKEL (reference sequence). The CDR3 here is CASSQAIYGPSYEQYF.

The J gene is TRBJ2-7, the V gene TRBV15. The CDR3 sequence is 14 residues long. CDR1 is LNHNV and CDR2 is YYDKDF in the germline V gene (reference sequence). The CDR3 is CATSRVFQTYEQYF.

The genes are TRBV2 and TRBJ1-2. CDR3 length equals 11 residues. In germline, CDR1 is SNHLY, CDR2 FYNNEI. The CDR3 spells CASSVQTDYTF.

The CDR3 protein is CASSPSNSGNEQFF. The V call is TRBV12-3 or TRBV12-4, the J call TRBJ2-1; TCRdb's D call, TRBD2, is unchecked because there is no DNA. This CDR3 spans 14 amino acids.